The 27 T cell receptor beta chains in this list originate from one sample, sequenced in a study of T cell responses to AZD1222 COVID-19 vaccine. Repertoires were generated with immunoSEQ multiplex PCR, while TCRdb's copy carries only in-frame clones and drops some. The table has around 120,000 clones, approximately 85% seen once. Sequences were derived from peripheral blood, sampled on day 0 of MenACWY control vaccination. The receptor set was obtained from an adult in good health.

The chain joins TRBV10-3 to TRBJ1-5; 7 bases are shared with TRBD1. Trimming cost V 8 bases and J 9 bases; bases outside gene matches: 16. This CDR3 contains 15 residues. The V gene's germline CDR1 is ENHRY and CDR2 SYGVKD. CDR3 nucleotides: TGTGCCATCGGAGGAGGGACAGATAATGCAAGGCCCCAGCATTTT. Its translation is CAIGGGTDNARPQHF.

The rearrangement links TRBV7-6 to TRBJ2-4; 7 nucleotides agree with TRBD1. The CDR3 extends over 14 amino acids. Germline-derived CDR1 and CDR2 are SGHVS and FNYEAQ. With V trimmed by 5 bases and J by 3 bases, 4 bases remained unmatched. In nucleotides, the CDR3 is TGTGCCAGCAGCCCTGGGACAGACAAAAACATTCAGTACTTC. It yields the protein CASSPGTDKNIQYF.

V gene TRBV5-6 combines with J gene TRBJ1-2; D is uncertain. CDR1 SGHDT and CDR2 YYEEEE come from the germline V gene. Trimming cost V 1 base and J 4 bases, with 8 bases left between them. The CDR3 runs to 13 residues. Written as DNA, the CDR3 is TGTGCCAGCAGCTTGCGGGGTAGCTATGGCTACACCTTC. Its protein is CASSLRGSYGYTF.

The chain has TRBV19 and TRBJ1-5; D is uncertain. Germline CDR1 and CDR2: LNHDA and SQIVND (reference sequence). V shed 7 bases and J shed 1 base, with 14 bases lying between them. The CDR3 contains 15 residues. This CDR3 is CASTKGASSNQPQHF. DNA of the CDR3: TGTGCCAGTACCAAAGGAGCCAGCAGCAATCAGCCCCAGCATTTT.

CDR3 loop: CASSFAGTGANVLTF. Here the CDR3 DNA reads TGTGCCAGCAGTTTCGCGGGGACTGGGGCCAACGTCCTGACTTTC. This chain uses TRBV28 with TRBJ2-6; TRBD2 is a possible D gene (6 bases). The CDR3 is made up of 15 amino acids. Germline assignment: CDR1 MDHEN and CDR2 SYDVKM. Trimming took off 3 bases at V and 2 bases at J, with 8 bases between the two ends.

This clone was detected once. The chain links TRBV28 to TRBJ2-3, with 9 bases identical to TRBD2. After removal of 4 bases from V and 2 bases from J, the junction contained 13 bases not matched to a gene. Germline-derived CDR1 and CDR2 are MDHEN and SYDVKM. The CDR3 has 18 amino acids. CDR3 protein: CASSSPAGAGGTTDTQYF. The CDR3 nucleotides read TGTGCCAGCAGTTCCCCCGCTGGAGCGGGAGGCACCACAGATACGCAGTATTTT.

This chain joins TRBV7-3 and TRBJ2-3; tentative D call: TRBD2 (5 bases). Germline CDR1 and CDR2: SGHTA and FQGTGA. CDR3 length: 12 residues. Trimming pared 4 bases from V and 3 bases from J, leaving 5 bases between. CDR3: CASSSGTDTQYF. For the CDR3, the DNA is TGTGCCAGCAGCTCGGGGACAGATACGCAGTATTTT.

The chain joins TRBV19 to TRBJ2-7; possible D gene TRBD2, 5 bases. CDR1 is LNHDA and CDR2 is SQIVND in the germline V gene (reference sequence). CDR3 size: 14 residues. Trimming removed 3 bases at V and 5 bases at J, with 14 bases between. The CDR3 DNA is TGTGCCAGTAGTATGTCGACTATGGACCACGAGCAGTACTTC. Amino acids: CASSMSTMDHEQYF.

This clone was recorded only once. CDR3 nucleotides: TGTGCCACCAGCACTCGGGACAGGGTGGACGGGGAGCTGTTTTTT. Translating it yields CATSTRDRVDGELFF. The rearrangement links TRBV15 to TRBJ2-2, with TRBD1 matching over 9 bases. After removal of 4 bases from V and 7 bases from J, the junction contained 7 bases not matched to a gene. Germline V CDR1 and CDR2: LNHNV, YYDKDF (reference sequence). The CDR3 covers 15 residues.

This rearrangement joins TRBV4-1 to TRBJ1-5, with D unresolved. Germline assignment: CDR1 MGHRA and CDR2 YSYEKL. Between the trimmed V and J ends, which lost 0 bases and 1 base, there was a span of 16 bases. This CDR3 spans 18 amino acids. In DNA form, the CDR3 reads TGCGCCAGCAGCCAAGATCAGGTAGGGTTAGGAAGCAATCAGCCCCAGCATTTT. Translation: CASSQDQVGLGSNQPQHF.

The J gene is TRBJ2-7, the V gene TRBV28; the match to TRBD2 covers 9 bases. The CDR3 extends over 15 amino acids. CDR1 and CDR2 from the germline V gene are MDHEN and SYDVKM. V lost 5 bases and J lost 1; bases outside the gene matches: 6. In DNA, the CDR3 is TGTGCCAGCAGTCCCCTAGCGGGAAGGTCCTACGAGCAGTACTTC. Translation gives CASSPLAGRSYEQYF.

The rearrangement links TRBV5-1 to TRBJ2-6; TRBD2 matches 9 bases. The V and J ends lost 1 base and 0 bases, in that order; junction bases with no gene match: 2. Germline V gene lookup returns CDR1 SGHRS and CDR2 YFSETQ. The CDR3 is made up of 17 amino acids. The CDR3 spells CASSLFSGSSGANVLTF. The CDR3 DNA is TGCGCCAGCAGCTTGTTTAGCGGGAGCTCTGGGGCCAACGTCCTGACTTTC.

The rearrangement links TRBV9 to TRBJ2-2, with D possibly TRBD2 on 5 matching bases. The germline V and J ends were trimmed by 2 bases and 5 bases, with 10 bases remaining between them. Germline values: CDR1 SGDLS, CDR2 YYNGEE. This CDR3 is 14 amino acids long. CDR3 region: CASSVHEGTGELFF. CDR3 coding DNA: TGTGCCAGCAGCGTCCACGAGGGAACCGGGGAGCTGTTTTTT. The full variable domain, its missing parts supplied by reference TRBV9 and TRBJ2-2, is DSGVTQTPKHLITATGQRVTLRCSPRSGDLSVYWYQQSLDQGLQFLIQYYNGEERAKGNILERFSAQQFPDLHSELNLSSLELGDSALYFCASSVHEGTGELFFGEGSRLTVL.

The V and J genes are TRBV11-2 and TRBJ2-3, with 8 nucleotides matching TRBD2. Looked up from germline, CDR1 is SGHAT and CDR2 is FQNNGV. V gave up 4 bases and J gave up 7 bases; unmatched junction bases: 16. CDR3 size: 17 residues. Written as DNA, the CDR3 is TGTGCCAGCAGCTCCCCGGCGGGGGGCTGGAGCGCGTATACGCAGTATTTT. Encoded protein: CASSSPAGGWSAYTQYF.

The rearrangement uses TRBV7-3 and TRBJ2-3; TRBD1 aligns across 7 bases. After removal of 2 bases from V and 6 bases from J, the junction contained 2 bases not matched to a gene. The CDR3 runs 13 residues. Germline assignment: CDR1 SGHTA and CDR2 FQGTGA. The CDR3, as DNA: TGTGCCAGCAGCTTAGACAGGGTGGATACGCAGTATTTT. The encoded protein is CASSLDRVDTQYF.

The chain links TRBV20-1 to TRBJ2-4, with a tentative D call TRBD1 (5 bases). Looked up from germline, CDR1 is DFQATT and CDR2 is SNEGSKA (reference sequence). Trimming shortened V by 6 bases and J by 8 bases, and 11 bases separated the two germline ends. The CDR3 has 11 amino acids. CDR3 DNA: TGCAGTGCCCCGTGGGGCTACATTCAGTACTTC. Its protein product is CSAPWGYIQYF.

This sequence joins TRBV7-9 and TRBJ1-3; D gene unclear. CDR1 and CDR2 from the germline V gene are SEHNR and FQNEAQ (reference sequence). V was clipped by 4 bases and J by 0 bases, with 10 bases between them. The CDR3 is 15 amino acids. Here the CDR3 DNA reads TGTGCCAGCAGCTCCACCCCGAGCTCTGGAAACACCATATATTTT. Translated: CASSSTPSSGNTIYF.

This sequence joins TRBV3-1 (or the pseudogene TRBV3-2) and TRBJ1-1; tentatively, D is TRBD1 (5 bases). Germline-derived CDR1 and CDR2 are LGHDT and YNNKEL (reference sequence). The CDR3 spans 14 residues. V was pared by 1 base and J by 2 bases, with 8 bases between. This CDR3 is CASSQAGVNTEAFF. For the CDR3, the DNA is TGTGCCAGCAGCCAAGCGGGGGTAAACACTGAAGCTTTCTTT.

This clone is a singleton in its sample. This rearrangement joins TRBV24-1 to TRBJ1-2; a weak D match, TRBD1 (6 bases). V was pared by 3 bases and J by 4 bases, with 11 bases between. The CDR3 runs to 14 residues. Germline V gene lookup returns CDR1 KGHDR and CDR2 SFDVKD. The CDR3 spells CATSDHTGLYGYTF. The CDR3 region has the DNA TGTGCCACCAGTGATCATACAGGGCTCTATGGCTACACCTTC.

The sample holds many counts of this clone. This chain connects TRBV6-5 to TRBJ1-1; D remains unclear. Germline CDR1 MNHEY, CDR2 SVGAGI. V was cut by 1 base and J by 3 bases, with 6 bases left in between. The CDR3 totals 13 residues. The CDR3 DNA follows: TGTGCCAGCAGTTACTGGGTGGACACTGAAGCTTTCTTT. It yields the protein CASSYWVDTEAFF.

The chain recombines TRBV5-1 with TRBJ2-2, with 9 bases identical to TRBD2. Germline loops: CDR1 SGHRS, CDR2 YFSETQ. This CDR3 comprises 15 residues. J was trimmed by 5 bases and V by 4 bases; bases with no gene match: 6. The CDR3 loop reads CASSPRSGRTGELFF. The CDR3 coding sequence is TGCGCCAGCAGCCCCCGGAGCGGGAGGACCGGGGAGCTGTTTTTT.

This chain connects TRBV29-1 to TRBJ1-1; no clear D gene. The ends were cut back, 5 bases at V and 0 bases at J, with 10 bases in the middle. The CDR3 is 13 amino acids. Germline V lookup: CDR1 SQVTM, CDR2 ANQGSEA. CDR3 in DNA: TGCAGCGTTATTAGGCTGTTGAACACTGAAGCTTTCTTT. Translating it yields CSVIRLLNTEAFF.

The rearrangement joins TRBV28 to TRBJ2-7; 8 nucleotides match TRBD2. The CDR3 length is 14 residues. Per the germline V gene, CDR1 is MDHEN and CDR2 is SYDVKM. The V gene end was trimmed by 5 bases and the J gene end by 2 bases; junction bases not matched to a gene: 5. CDR3 sequence: CASSKAGGAYEQYF. The CDR3 region has the DNA TGTGCCAGCAGTAAGGCGGGAGGAGCCTACGAGCAGTACTTC.

The count of this clone is one. The V and J genes are TRBV5-1 and TRBJ2-1; TRBD2 matches at 13 bases. The CDR3 runs 16 residues. V lost 4 bases, J lost 8 bases, and 9 bases stayed unmatched. Germline CDR1 and CDR2: SGHRS and YFSETQ. DNA for the CDR3: TGCGCCAGCAGCCTACGACTAGCGGGAGGCCTCCATGAGCAGTTCTTC. Amino acids: CASSLRLAGGLHEQFF.

The chain couples TRBV15 to TRBJ2-7, with D tentatively TRBD1 (5 bases). CDR1 is LNHNV, CDR2 YYDKDF, per germline (reference sequence). V dropped 0 bases and J dropped 5 bases, with 14 bases sitting between them. This CDR3 comprises 15 residues. DNA for the CDR3: TGTGCCACCAGCAGAGATTGGGGCAGGCTGGACGAGCAGTACTTC. Translating gives CATSRDWGRLDEQYF.

V usage is TRBV4-1 and J usage is TRBJ2-3; D is unclear. Germline V gene lookup returns CDR1 MGHRA and CDR2 YSYEKL. Trimming shortened V by 1 base and J by 2 bases, and 13 bases separated the two germline ends. The CDR3 sequence is 16 residues long. Here the CDR3 reads CASSQVYSRDTDTQYF. In nucleotides, the CDR3 is TGCGCCAGCAGCCAAGTATACTCTAGGGACACAGATACGCAGTATTTT.

The CDR3 DNA sequence: TGTGCCATCAGTGCATCCCCACTCGGTGAAGCTTTCTTT. As protein: CAISASPLGEAFF. This chain connects TRBV10-3 to TRBJ1-1; D is unresolved. The CDR3 is 13 amino acids. The V end lost 4 bases, the J end lost 7 bases, and 13 bases lay between the germline ends. From germline, CDR1 is ENHRY and CDR2 SYGVKD.